These T cell receptor beta chains were read from a single sample in a study of shared clonotypes between healthy human individuals. Profiling relied on immunoSEQ multiplex PCR, and the TCRdb table lists in-frame clones only, not all of them. The sample includes approximately 1.9 million clones, approximately 92% seen only once; the top ten take around 1.7%. Sequenced input: naive CD8+ T cells from PBMCs. All receptors derive from a man in his late teens or twenties in good health. Some clones in this sample may be carry-over from other donors' samples. The CDR3 runs from the conserved cysteine through the conserved F or W. The D gene is left open where the match is weak. Only some rows state a clone size, as once, few, many or a class for expanded clones.

clone size: NA; J gene: TRBJ2-7; V gene: TRBV18; D gene: NA; CDR3 protein: CASSPREGVSSYEQYF; CDR3 DNA: TGTGCCAGCTCACCACGGGAGGGGGTTAGCTCCTACGAGCAGTACTTC
clone size: NA; J gene: TRBJ1-1; V gene: TRBV4-2; D gene: NA; CDR3 protein: CASSQDQGWNTEAFF; CDR3 DNA: TGTGCCAGCAGCCAGGATCAAGGGTGGAACACTGAAGCTTTCTTT
clone size: NA; J gene: TRBJ2-5; V gene: TRBV5-6; D gene: NA; CDR3 protein: CASSPGTGEETQYF; CDR3 DNA: TGTGCCAGCAGCCCGGGGACGGGAGAAGAGACCCAGTACTTC
clone size: NA; J gene: TRBJ1-1; V gene: TRBV9; D gene: NA; CDR3 protein: CASSPQPGHTNTEAFF; CDR3 DNA: TGTGCCAGCAGCCCGCAACCGGGACACACGAACACTGAAGCTTTCTTT
clone size: NA; J gene: TRBJ2-1; V gene: TRBV9; D gene: TRBD1; CDR3 protein: CASSSRTGGSYNEQFF; CDR3 DNA: TGTGCCAGCAGCTCCCGGACAGGGGGCTCCTACAATGAGCAGTTCTTC
clone size: once; J gene: TRBJ1-6; V gene: TRBV5-1; D gene: NA; CDR3 protein: CASSLAGPNSPLHF; CDR3 DNA: TGCGCCAGCAGCTTGGCCGGGCCCAATTCACCCCTCCACTTT
clone size: NA; J gene: TRBJ2-1; V gene: TRBV28; D gene: TRBD2; CDR3 protein: CASLPSGGDNEQFF; CDR3 DNA: TGTGCCAGTCTTCCTAGCGGGGGGGACAATGAGCAGTTCTTC
clone size: NA; J gene: TRBJ1-2; V gene: TRBV5-1; D gene: TRBD1; CDR3 protein: CASSAGQGMGWDGYTF; CDR3 DNA: TGCGCCAGCAGCGCAGGACAGGGCATGGGGTGGGATGGCTACACCTTC
clone size: NA; J gene: TRBJ2-5; V gene: TRBV12-5; D gene: NA; CDR3 protein: CASAPTGIGQETQYF; CDR3 DNA: TGTGCTAGTGCCCCAACAGGGATAGGGCAAGAGACCCAGTACTTC
clone size: NA; J gene: TRBJ1-1; V gene: TRBV6-5; D gene: NA; CDR3 protein: CASSYSSMNTEAFF; CDR3 DNA: TGTGCCAGCAGTTACAGTAGCATGAACACTGAAGCTTTCTTT
clone size: NA; J gene: TRBJ2-7; V gene: TRBV4-3; D gene: TRBD2; CDR3 protein: CASSVDKSGRNEQYF; CDR3 DNA: TGCGCCAGCAGCGTTGATAAAAGCGGGAGGAACGAGCAGTACTTC
clone size: NA; J gene: TRBJ1-2; V gene: TRBV29-1; D gene: NA; CDR3 protein: CSVANNYGYTF; CDR3 DNA: TGCAGCGTTGCAAACAACTATGGCTACACCTTC
clone size: NA; J gene: TRBJ1-5; V gene: TRBV27; D gene: TRBD1; CDR3 protein: CASSRQGSDQPQHF; CDR3 DNA: TGTGCCAGCAGCCGACAGGGGAGCGATCAGCCCCAGCATTTT